This T cell receptor (beta chain) was captured by sequencing in a study of cytomegalovirus exposure and HLA in healthy donors. The study, taken as a whole, reports: In vitro checks showed that a few CMV-associated chains really do target CMV antigens.

The CDR3 consists of 13 residues. CDR1 is LGHNA, CDR2 YNFKEQ, per germline. Trimming took off 0 bases at V and 7 bases at J, with 9 bases between the two ends. The PCR used 60 Vbeta and 13 Jbeta primers. Sequencing was performed with immunoSEQ multiplex PCR; in TCRdb, only in-frame clones are kept and a portion is missing. The table records about 110,000 clones, about three quarters of them present only once. Regarding this clone: Its matching antigen is unknown.

J is TRBJ1-2 and V is TRBV4-2, with D tentatively TRBD1 (6 bases). The sample was PBMCs. The sequence came from a woman aged 25 to 39 in good health and CMV-seronegative. The CDR3 is CASSQELGGGYTF. The DNA of the CDR3 is TGTGCCAGCAGCCAAGAGTTAGGGGGTGGCTACACCTTC.